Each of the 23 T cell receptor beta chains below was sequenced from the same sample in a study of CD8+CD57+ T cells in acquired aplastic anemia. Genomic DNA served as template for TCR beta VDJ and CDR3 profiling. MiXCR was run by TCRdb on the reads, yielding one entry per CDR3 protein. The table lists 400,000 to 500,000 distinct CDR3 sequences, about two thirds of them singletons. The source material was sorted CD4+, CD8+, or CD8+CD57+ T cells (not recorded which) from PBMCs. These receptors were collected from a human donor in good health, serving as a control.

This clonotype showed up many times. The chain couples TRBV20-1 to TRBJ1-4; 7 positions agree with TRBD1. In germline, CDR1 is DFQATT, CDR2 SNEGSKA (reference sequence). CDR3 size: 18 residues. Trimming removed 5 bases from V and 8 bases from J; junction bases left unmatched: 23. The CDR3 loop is CSAPATGQARLRLEKLFF. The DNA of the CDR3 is TGCAGTGCTCCCGCGACAGGGCAAGCACGACTCCGACTCGAAAAACTGTTTTTT.

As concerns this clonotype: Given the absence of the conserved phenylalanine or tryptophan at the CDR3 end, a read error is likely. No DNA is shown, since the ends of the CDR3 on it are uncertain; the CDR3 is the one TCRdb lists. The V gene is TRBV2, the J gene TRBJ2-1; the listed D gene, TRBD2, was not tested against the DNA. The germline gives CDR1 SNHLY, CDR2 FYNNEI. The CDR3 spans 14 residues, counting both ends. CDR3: CASSPSKGNYQYFV.

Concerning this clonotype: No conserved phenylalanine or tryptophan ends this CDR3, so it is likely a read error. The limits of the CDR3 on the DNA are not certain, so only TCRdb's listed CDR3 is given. The chain's CDR3 is CASREARGPDTLYL. The J gene is TRBJ2-3, the V gene TRBV7-2; TRBD1, the table's D call, was not compared with the DNA. The CDR3 is 14 residues long, counting both termini. Germline CDR1 is SGHTA and CDR2 is FQGNSA.

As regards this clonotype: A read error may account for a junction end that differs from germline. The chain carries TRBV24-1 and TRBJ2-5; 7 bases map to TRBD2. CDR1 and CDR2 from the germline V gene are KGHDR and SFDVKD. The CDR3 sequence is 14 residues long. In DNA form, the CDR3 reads TGCGCCACCAGTGATCCGACTAGCCAAGAGGCCCAGTACTTC. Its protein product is CATSDPTSQEAQYF.

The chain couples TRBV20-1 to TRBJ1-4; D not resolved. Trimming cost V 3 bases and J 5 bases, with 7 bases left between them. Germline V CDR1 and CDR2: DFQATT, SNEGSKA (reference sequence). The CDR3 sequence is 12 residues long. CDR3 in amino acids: CSASTANEKLFF. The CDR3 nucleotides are TGCAGTGCTAGCACAGCAAATGAAAAACTGTTTTTT.

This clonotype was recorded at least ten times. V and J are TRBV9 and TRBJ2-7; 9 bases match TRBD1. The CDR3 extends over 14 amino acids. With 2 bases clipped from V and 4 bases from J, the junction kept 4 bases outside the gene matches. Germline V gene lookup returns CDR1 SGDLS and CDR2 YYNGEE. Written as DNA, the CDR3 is TGTGCCAGCAGCGTTTCAGGACAGGGGTACGAGCAGTACTTC. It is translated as CASSVSGQGYEQYF.

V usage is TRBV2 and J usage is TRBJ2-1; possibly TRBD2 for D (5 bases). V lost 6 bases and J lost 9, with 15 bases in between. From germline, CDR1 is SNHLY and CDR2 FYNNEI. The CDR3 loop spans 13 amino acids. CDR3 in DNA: TGTGCCAGCAGCCCGATTCTCGGAGGTGAGCAGTTCTTC. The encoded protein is CASSPILGGEQFF.

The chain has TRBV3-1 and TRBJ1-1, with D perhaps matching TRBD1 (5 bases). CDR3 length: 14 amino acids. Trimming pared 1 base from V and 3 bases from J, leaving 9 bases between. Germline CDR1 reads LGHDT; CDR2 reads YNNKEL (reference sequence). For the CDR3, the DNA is TGTGCCAGCAGCCAAGCGGGGGGGGACACTGAAGCTTTCTTT. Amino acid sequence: CASSQAGGDTEAFF.

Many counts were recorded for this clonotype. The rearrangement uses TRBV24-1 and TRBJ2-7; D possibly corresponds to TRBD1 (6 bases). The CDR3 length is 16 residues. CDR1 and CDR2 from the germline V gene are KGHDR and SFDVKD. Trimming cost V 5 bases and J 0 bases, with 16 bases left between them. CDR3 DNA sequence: TGTGCCACCAGTGGCCTCTCGACAGGAAACTCCTACGAGCAGTACTTC. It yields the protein CATSGLSTGNSYEQYF.

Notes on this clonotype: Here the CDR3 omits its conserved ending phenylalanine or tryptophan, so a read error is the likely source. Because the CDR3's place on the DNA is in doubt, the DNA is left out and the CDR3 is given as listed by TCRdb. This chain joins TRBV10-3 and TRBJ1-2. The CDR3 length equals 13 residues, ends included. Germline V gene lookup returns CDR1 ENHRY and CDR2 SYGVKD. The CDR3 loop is CAISERNRNGDYT.

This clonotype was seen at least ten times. The CDR3 region has the DNA TGTGCCAGCACCTCCGGACGGAACTATGGCTACACCTTC. This encodes CASTSGRNYGYTF. The V and J genes are TRBV9 and TRBJ1-2, with D unclear. The CDR3 length is 13 residues. Trimming cost V 6 bases and J 2 bases, with 11 bases left between them. The germline CDR1 and CDR2 sequences are SGDLS and YYNGEE.

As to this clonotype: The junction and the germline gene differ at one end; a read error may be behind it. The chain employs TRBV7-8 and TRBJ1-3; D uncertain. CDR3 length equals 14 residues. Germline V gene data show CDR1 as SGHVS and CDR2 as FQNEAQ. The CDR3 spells CASSVRQGLNTEAF. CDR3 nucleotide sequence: TGTGCCAGCAGCGTGCGACAAGGCCTGAACACTGAAGCTTTT.

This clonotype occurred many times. The CDR3 here is CASSARGTKYEQYF. In nucleotides, the CDR3 is TGTGCCAGCAGCGCCAGGGGTACCAAGTACGAGCAGTACTTC. The V and J genes are TRBV3-1 and TRBJ2-7, with D possibly matching TRBD1 (6 bases). Germline CDR1 and CDR2: LGHDT and YNNKEL (reference sequence). This CDR3 comprises 14 residues. The V end was cut by 5 bases, the J end by 4 bases, with 15 bases between.

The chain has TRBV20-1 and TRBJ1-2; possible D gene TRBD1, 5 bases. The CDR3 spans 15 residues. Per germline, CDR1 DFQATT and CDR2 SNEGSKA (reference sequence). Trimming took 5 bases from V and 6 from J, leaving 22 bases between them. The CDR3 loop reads CSAQPGGEGIHGYTF. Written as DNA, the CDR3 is TGCAGTGCTCAGCCTGGGGGGGAGGGGATTCATGGCTACACCTTC.

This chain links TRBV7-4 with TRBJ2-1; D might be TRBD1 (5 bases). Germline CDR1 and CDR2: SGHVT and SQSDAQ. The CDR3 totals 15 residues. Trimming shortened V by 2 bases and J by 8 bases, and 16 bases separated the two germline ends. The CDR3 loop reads CASSLMAQGIDEQFF. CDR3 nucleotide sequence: TGTGCCAGCAGCTTAATGGCGCAGGGTATCGATGAGCAGTTCTTC.

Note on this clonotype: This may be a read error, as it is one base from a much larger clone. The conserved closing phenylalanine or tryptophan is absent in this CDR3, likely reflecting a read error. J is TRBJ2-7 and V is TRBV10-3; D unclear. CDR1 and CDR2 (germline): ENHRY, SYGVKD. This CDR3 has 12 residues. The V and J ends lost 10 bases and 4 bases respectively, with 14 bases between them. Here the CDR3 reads CATSRASYEQYL. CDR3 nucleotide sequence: TGTGCCACTTCACGGGCGTCTTACGAGCAGTACCTC.

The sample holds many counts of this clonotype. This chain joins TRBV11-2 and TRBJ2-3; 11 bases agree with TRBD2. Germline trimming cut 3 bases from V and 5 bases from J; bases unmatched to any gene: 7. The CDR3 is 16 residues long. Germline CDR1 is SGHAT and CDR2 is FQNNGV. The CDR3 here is CASSLDSGGARDTQYF. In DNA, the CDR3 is TGTGCCAGCAGCTTGGATAGCGGGGGGGCCAGAGATACGCAGTATTTT. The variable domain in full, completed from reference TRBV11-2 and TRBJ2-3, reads EAGVAQSPRYKIIEKRQSVAFWCNPISGHATLYWYQQILGQGPKLLIQFQNNGVVDDSQLPKDRFSAERLKGVDSTLKIQPAKLEDSAVYLCASSLDSGGARDTQYFGPGTRLTVL.

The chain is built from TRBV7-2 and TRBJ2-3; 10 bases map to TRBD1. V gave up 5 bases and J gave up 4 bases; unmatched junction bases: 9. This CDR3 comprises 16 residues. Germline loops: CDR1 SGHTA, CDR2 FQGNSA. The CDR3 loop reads CASSKPGQGNADTQYF. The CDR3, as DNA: TGTGCCAGCAGCAAACCGGGACAGGGGAACGCAGATACGCAGTATTTT.

The CDR3 DNA reads as TGTGCCAGCAGCTTGGTTCGGGGGCAGCACAATGAAGCTTTCTTT. It yields the protein CASSLVRGQHNEAFF. V and J are TRBV5-6 and TRBJ1-1; D is perhaps TRBD1 (6 bases). Germline values: CDR1 SGHDT, CDR2 YYEEEE. The CDR3 totals 15 residues. Between the trimmed V and J ends, which lost 0 bases and 7 bases, there was a span of 16 bases. Drawing the rest from reference TRBV5-6 and TRBJ1-1, the complete variable domain is DAGVTQSPTHLIKTRGQQVTLRCSPKSGHDTVSWYQQALGQGPQFIFQYYEEEERQRGNFPDRFSGHQFPNYSSELNVNALLLGDSALYLCASSLVRGQHNEAFFGQGTRLTVV.

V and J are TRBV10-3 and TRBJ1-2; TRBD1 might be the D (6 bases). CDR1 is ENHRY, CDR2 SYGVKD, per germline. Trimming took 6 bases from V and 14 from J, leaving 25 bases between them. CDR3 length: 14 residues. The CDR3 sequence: CAISVADRNYDSTF. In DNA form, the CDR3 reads TGTGCCATCAGCGTCGCCGACAGGAACTATGACTCTACCTTC.

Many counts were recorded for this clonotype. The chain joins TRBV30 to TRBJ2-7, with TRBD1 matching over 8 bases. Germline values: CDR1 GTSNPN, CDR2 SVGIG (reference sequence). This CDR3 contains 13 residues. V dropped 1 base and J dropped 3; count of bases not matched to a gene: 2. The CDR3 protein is CAWSADRGYEQYF. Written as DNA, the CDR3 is TGTGCCTGGAGTGCCGACAGGGGCTACGAGCAGTACTTC.

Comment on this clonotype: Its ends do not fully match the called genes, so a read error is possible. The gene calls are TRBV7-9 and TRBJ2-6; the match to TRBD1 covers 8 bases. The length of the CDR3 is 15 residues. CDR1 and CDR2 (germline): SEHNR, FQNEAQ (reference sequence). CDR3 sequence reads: CASSRDRTGANVQTF. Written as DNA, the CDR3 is TGTGCCAGCAGCCGGGACAGGACTGGGGCCAACGTCCAGACTTTC.

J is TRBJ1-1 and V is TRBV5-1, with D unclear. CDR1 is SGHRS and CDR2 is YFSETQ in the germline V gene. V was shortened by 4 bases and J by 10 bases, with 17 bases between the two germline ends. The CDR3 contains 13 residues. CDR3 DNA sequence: TGCGCCAGCAGCCACCGGGAGGGCCCTGGAGCTTTCTTT. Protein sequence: CASSHREGPGAFF.